The 12 T cell receptor beta chains below come from one sample, sequenced in a study of cytomegalovirus exposure and HLA in healthy donors. The PCR was carried out with 60 Vbeta primers and 13 Jbeta primers. Assay: immunoSEQ multiplex PCR; the TCRdb copy retains only in-frame clones and omits some. This sample has 95,000 to 150,000 clones; about three quarters occur once, and the top ten carry around 3%. The sample was PBMCs. The source is a middle-aged woman in good health and CMV-seropositive.

The rearrangement uses TRBV4-3 and TRBJ1-2; D may be TRBD1 (6 bases). Germline loops: CDR1 LGHNA, CDR2 YSLEER. V was clipped by 3 bases and J by 8 bases, with 22 bases between them. The length of the CDR3 is 16 residues. In DNA, the CDR3 is TGCGCCAGCAGCCACTTACAGGGAGCGGATAGGGGAGGCTACACCTTC. This gives the protein CASSHLQGADRGGYTF.

With regard to this clone: One end of the junction varies from germline; a read error may be responsible. Other DNA sequences in this sample translate to the same CDR3. The V and J genes are TRBV4-1 and TRBJ1-6, with 7 bases that match TRBD1. The CDR3 length is 20 residues. Germline values: CDR1 MGHRA, CDR2 YSYEKL. CDR3 region: CASSRVDPTGATSYNSPLHF. CDR3 bases: TGCGCCAGCAGCCGAGTAGACCCAACAGGGGCGACCTCCTATAATTCCCCCCTCCACTTT.

The rearrangement uses TRBV18 and TRBJ2-3; a possible D gene is TRBD1 (5 bases). V was trimmed by 6 bases and J by 2 bases, leaving 9 bases between them. CDR1 is KGHSH and CDR2 is LQKENI in the germline V gene. The CDR3 covers 13 residues. CDR3 nucleotides: TGTGCCAGCTCGTCAGGGCCCACAGATACGCAGTATTTT. It codes for CASSSGPTDTQYF.

Written as DNA, the CDR3 is TGTGCCAGCAGCTTCAGGGGGCCATACGAGCAGTACTTC. Its translation: CASSFRGPYEQYF. The rearrangement uses TRBV7-9 and TRBJ2-7, with TRBD1 matching over 8 bases. The V gene's germline CDR1 is SEHNR and CDR2 FQNEAQ (reference sequence). Unmatched junction bases numbered 2, after V lost 3 bases and J lost 4 bases. This CDR3 spans 13 amino acids.

This clone has more than one count but fewer than ten. This rearrangement joins TRBV2 to TRBJ1-2; 7 bases are shared with TRBD1. In germline, CDR1 is SNHLY, CDR2 FYNNEI. V dropped 7 bases and J dropped 8; count of bases not matched to a gene: 13. CDR3 length: 14 residues. Here the CDR3 reads CASNLRQGRDGYTF. The CDR3 DNA is TGTGCCAGCAATCTTAGACAGGGAAGGGACGGCTACACCTTC.

J is TRBJ1-4 and V is TRBV2; D unresolved. This CDR3 comprises 15 residues. V gave up 4 bases and J gave up 1 base, with 10 bases separating them. CDR1 is SNHLY and CDR2 is FYNNEI in the germline V gene. CDR3 in DNA: TGTGCCAGCAGTGTTATTAGTTTAACTAATGAAAAACTGTTTTTT. It codes for CASSVISLTNEKLFF.

The chain uses TRBV2 and TRBJ1-5; no definite D call. Trimming pared 3 bases from V and 3 bases from J, leaving 15 bases between. Germline V lookup: CDR1 SNHLY, CDR2 FYNNEI. This CDR3 comprises 16 residues. Here the CDR3 reads CASSDRGSANNQPQHF. The CDR3 region has the DNA TGTGCCAGCAGTGATCGAGGGTCAGCCAACAATCAGCCCCAGCATTTT.

This chain joins TRBV15 and TRBJ2-1; D is perhaps TRBD1 (6 bases). The CDR3 has 15 residues. From germline, CDR1 is LNHNV and CDR2 YYDKDF (reference sequence). The V gene lost 0 bases and the J gene lost 7 bases, with 13 bases spanning the gap. CDR3 nucleotides: TGTGCCACCAGCAGAGATTTGGGGGCGGAAAATGAGCAGTTCTTC. The encoded protein is CATSRDLGAENEQFF.

This clone appeared once. The chain combines TRBV5-1 with TRBJ2-3, with 10 bases identical to TRBD1. Trimming cost V 2 bases and J 4 bases; bases outside gene matches: 1. The CDR3 totals 14 residues. CDR1 and CDR2 from the germline V gene are SGHRS and YFSETQ. CDR3 coding DNA: TGCGCCAGCAGCTTCGGACAGGGGGCAGATACGCAGTATTTT. This sequence encodes CASSFGQGADTQYF.

The chain couples TRBV2 to TRBJ1-1, with D unresolved. V lost 7 bases and J 1 base, leaving 10 bases between the germline ends. This CDR3 is 13 amino acids long. The germline CDR1 and CDR2 sequences are SNHLY and FYNNEI. The CDR3 DNA follows: TGTGCCAGCACTGGCAGGAAGAACACTGAAGCTTTCTTT. As protein: CASTGRKNTEAFF.

The chain recombines TRBV6-1 with TRBJ2-7, with TRBD1 matching over 7 bases. The V gene end was trimmed by 3 bases and the J gene end by 2 bases; junction bases not matched to a gene: 4. The germline gives CDR1 MNHNS, CDR2 SASEGT. CDR3 length equals 14 residues. In DNA, the CDR3 is TGTGCCAGCAGTGAGAGACAGGGACCCTACGAGCAGTACTTC. Protein product: CASSERQGPYEQYF.

The chain employs TRBV7-9 and TRBJ2-3; 8 nucleotides agree with TRBD2. Germline-derived CDR1 and CDR2 are SEHNR and FQNEAQ (reference sequence). The ends lost 5 bases at V and 1 base at J; junction bases unmatched: 5. The CDR3 contains 15 residues. The CDR3 sequence is CASSAWREGTDTQYF. For the CDR3, the DNA is TGTGCCAGCAGCGCCTGGCGGGAGGGCACAGATACGCAGTATTTT. The whole variable domain, remainder taken from reference TRBV7-9 and TRBJ2-3, is DTGVSQNPRHKITKRGQNVTFRCDPISEHNRLYWYRQTLGQGPEFLTYFQNEAQLEKSRLLSDRFSAERPKGSFSTLEIQRTEQGDSAMYLCASSAWREGTDTQYFGPGTRLTVL.